The 17 T cell receptor beta chains below all came from one sample that was sequenced in a study of PD-L1 blockade in urothelial cancer. Documented time point: peripheral blood 6 weeks after treatment start. Assay: immunoSEQ multiplex PCR; the TCRdb copy retains only in-frame clones and omits some. The sample includes 25,000 to 35,000 clones, 70% to 80% of them seen just once. The starting material was PBMCs, obtained around atezolizumab (anti-PD-L1) treatment. The source is a man aged 70 or older with urothelial cancer.

This rearrangement joins TRBV5-1 to TRBJ2-1; 16 nucleotides agree with TRBD2. Germline trimming cut 4 bases from V and 7 bases from J; bases unmatched to any gene: 2. This CDR3 spans 15 amino acids. CDR1 and CDR2 from the germline V gene are SGHRS and YFSETQ. For the CDR3, the DNA is TGCGCCAGCAGCGGGACTAGCGGGAGGGCAAATGAGCAGTTCTTC. It encodes CASSGTSGRANEQFF.

The V and J genes are TRBV20-1 and TRBJ2-7, with a possible D match to TRBD2 (5 bases). Trimming shortened V by 5 bases and J by 4 bases, and 9 bases separated the two germline ends. The CDR3 sequence is 11 residues long. CDR1 and CDR2 from the germline V gene are DFQATT and SNEGSKA (reference sequence). This chain's CDR3 is CSAEGTYEQYF. CDR3 DNA sequence: TGCAGTGCTGAGGGAACATACGAGCAGTACTTC.

The chain links TRBV5-1 to TRBJ1-2; D is possibly TRBD1 (5 bases). V was trimmed by 4 bases and J by 6 bases, leaving 13 bases between them. The germline CDR1 and CDR2 sequences are SGHRS and YFSETQ. The CDR3 contains 13 residues. CDR3 sequence: CASSPQARDGYTF. In DNA form, the CDR3 reads TGCGCCAGCAGCCCACAAGCCAGGGATGGCTACACCTTC.

The J gene is TRBJ2-5, the V gene TRBV4-3; 11 bases align to TRBD2. Germline-derived CDR1 and CDR2 are LGHNA and YSLEER. J gave up 2 bases and V 3 bases, and 5 bases lay outside the gene matches. The CDR3 covers 16 residues. The CDR3 DNA reads as TGCGCCAGCAGCCACCAACTAGCGGGGGAACAAGAGACCCAGTACTTC. Its translation is CASSHQLAGEQETQYF.

The gene calls are TRBV9 and TRBJ2-7; TRBD1 is a possible D gene (6 bases). CDR3 length: 14 residues. Per the germline V gene, CDR1 is SGDLS and CDR2 is YYNGEE. Trimming left V 3 bases short and J 6 bases short, with 16 bases between. The CDR3 sequence is CASSASQGSVEQYF. The CDR3 coding sequence is TGTGCCAGCAGCGCGTCACAGGGATCGGTCGAGCAGTACTTC.

The chain couples TRBV10-1 to TRBJ1-1; 8 positions agree with TRBD1. Germline values: CDR1 WNHNN, CDR2 SYGVQD (reference sequence). With 4 bases clipped from V and 4 bases from J, the junction kept 8 bases outside the gene matches. The CDR3 contains 15 residues. The CDR3 DNA is TGCGCCAGCAGTGGGTGGACAGGGTTGGCCACTGAAGCTTTCTTT. It encodes CASSGWTGLATEAFF.

This rearrangement joins TRBV5-5 to TRBJ2-2, with D maybe TRBD1 (6 bases). The CDR3 loop spans 16 amino acids. Germline CDR1 reads SGHKS; CDR2 reads YYEKEE (reference sequence). The germline V and J ends were trimmed by 3 bases and 0 bases, with 12 bases remaining between them. The CDR3 loop reads CASSSRTESNTGELFF. The CDR3 DNA reads TGTGCCAGCAGCTCAAGGACAGAGTCGAACACCGGGGAGCTGTTTTTT.

This clone showed up just a few times. The chain couples TRBV5-1 to TRBJ2-5; tentative D call: TRBD1 (7 bases). The CDR3 runs to 16 residues. The ends were cut back, 0 bases at V and 2 bases at J, with 14 bases in the middle. The germline CDR1 and CDR2 sequences are SGHRS and YFSETQ. CDR3 in amino acids: CASSLGGGTAQETQYF. In DNA, the CDR3 is TGCGCCAGCAGCTTGGGAGGGGGGACAGCACAAGAGACCCAGTACTTC.

This rearrangement joins TRBV30 to TRBJ1-4; no clear D. Germline CDR1 is GTSNPN and CDR2 is SVGIG (reference sequence). The CDR3 extends over 12 amino acids. Deletions cut 2 bases from V and 8 bases from J, with 9 bases between. CDR3 amino acids: CAWSSEEEKLFF. The CDR3 DNA reads TGTGCCTGGAGTAGCGAGGAGGAAAAACTGTTTTTT.

The chain has TRBV28 and TRBJ2-3, with D maybe TRBD2 (6 bases). CDR1 and CDR2 (germline): MDHEN, SYDVKM. CDR3 size: 15 residues. The germline V and J ends were trimmed by 7 bases and 5 bases, with 19 bases remaining between them. The CDR3, as DNA: TGTGCCAGCACCTCCCACGGGAGAGAGGTAGATACGCAGTATTTT. This translates into CASTSHGREVDTQYF.

The chain combines TRBV10-3 with TRBJ1-2, with 9 bases aligning to TRBD1. CDR1 is ENHRY and CDR2 is SYGVKD in the germline V gene. This CDR3 has 20 residues. V was pared by 7 bases and J by 8 bases, with 29 bases of the junction left unmatched. In nucleotides, the CDR3 is TGTGCCATCAAAAAAAGGTCCAATCGGCGGGACAGGGCACCGATGAAGGGCTACACCTTC. It specifies CAIKKRSNRRDRAPMKGYTF.

The chain links TRBV11-2 to TRBJ2-1, with TRBD2 as a possible D gene (6 bases). The CDR3 has 14 amino acids. Trimming removed 1 base from V and 10 bases from J, with 14 bases in between. From germline, CDR1 is SGHAT and CDR2 FQNNGV. CDR3 nucleotide sequence: TGTGCCAGCAGCTTAGGGAGGGCGGCAGACGAGCAGTTCTTC. This sequence encodes CASSLGRAADEQFF.

Only a few counts were recorded for this clone. The chain employs TRBV12-5 and TRBJ1-2; the match to TRBD1 covers 7 bases. The CDR3 covers 14 residues. Germline lookup yields CDR1 LGHNT and CDR2 FRNRAP. With V trimmed by 1 base and J by 13 bases, 12 bases remained unmatched. The CDR3 sequence: CASGLGTRDSLVTF. The CDR3 DNA sequence: TGTGCTAGTGGTTTGGGAACACGGGACAGTTTGGTCACCTTC.

This clone was observed a few times. The chain's CDR3 is CATLERGVETQYF. CDR3 DNA sequence: TGTGCCACCCTGGAGCGGGGAGTAGAGACCCAGTACTTC. The J gene is TRBJ2-5, the V gene TRBV6-6, with 7 bases that match TRBD2. The CDR3 runs 13 residues. J lost 4 bases, V lost 10 bases, and 9 bases had no gene match. Germline CDR1 MNHNY, CDR2 SVGAGI (reference sequence).

V usage is TRBV5-4 and J usage is TRBJ1-2; 8 bases align to TRBD1. Germline V gene data show CDR1 as SGHNT and CDR2 as YYREEE (reference sequence). The CDR3 runs to 16 residues. The V gene end was trimmed by 2 bases and the J gene end by 6 bases; junction bases not matched to a gene: 12. The CDR3 DNA sequence: TGTGCCAGCAGCTTATGGGACAGGCAGGGGATAGATGGCTACACCTTC. Translation: CASSLWDRQGIDGYTF.

The J gene is TRBJ2-5, the V gene TRBV7-2; D perhaps matches TRBD1 (6 bases). CDR1 SGHTA and CDR2 FQGNSA come from the germline V gene. This CDR3 has 15 residues. V was trimmed by 1 base and J by 4 bases, leaving 13 bases between them. The CDR3 reads CASSLDRAPLETQYF. The CDR3 DNA is TGTGCCAGCAGCTTAGACAGGGCACCCCTAGAGACCCAGTACTTC.

This chain uses TRBV27 with TRBJ2-1, with 9 bases that match TRBD1. CDR1 MNHEY and CDR2 SMNVEV come from the germline V gene (reference sequence). After removal of 5 bases from V and 10 bases from J, the junction contained 12 bases not matched to a gene. The CDR3 consists of 15 residues. The CDR3 reads CASSHSGTGLGEQFF. For the CDR3, the DNA is TGTGCCAGCAGTCACTCCGGGACAGGGCTAGGGGAGCAGTTCTTC.